The 2 T cell receptor beta chains below were found in one sample sequenced in a study of blood T cells in healthy people across ages. Using a J-beta primer mix together with a sample-barcoded 5' primer, a second PCR was run for about 6 to 12 cycles. TCRdb fed the 5' RACE reads into MiXCR, producing one record per CDR3 protein. Of about 2 million distinct CDR3 sequences listed, 49% were seen once; the top ten hold over 2%. The specimen sequenced was blood. These receptors were taken from a middle-aged woman in good health.

V is TRBV6-2 or TRBV6-3 and J is TRBJ1-2; unclear D gene. The V gene's germline CDR1 is MNHEY and CDR2 SVGEGT. The V gene lost 2 bases and the J gene lost 1 base, with 14 bases spanning the gap. The CDR3 consists of 16 residues. CDR3 residues: CASSYPLKAGNYGYTF. The CDR3 nucleotides read TGTGCCAGCAGTTACCCCCTCAAGGCAGGTAACTATGGCTACACCTTC.

The gene calls are TRBV9 and TRBJ2-7; tentatively, D is TRBD2 (6 bases). V was shortened by 4 bases and J by 6 bases, with 17 bases between the two germline ends. CDR3 size: 14 residues. Per the germline V gene, CDR1 is SGDLS and CDR2 is YYNGEE. The CDR3 here is CASSPRWGVREQYF. Here the CDR3 DNA reads TGTGCCAGCAGCCCCCGCTGGGGGGTCCGCGAGCAGTACTTC.